Presented here are 31 T cell receptor beta chains from one specimen sequenced in a study of CD8 T cells in ankylosing spondylitis. General study points: A TCR beta motif of 7 to 9 highly homologous variants seemed to mark ankylosing spondylitis blood.

Their recognized antigens are unknown. TCRdb re-derived calls from the 5' RACE reads in MiXCR, one entry per CDR3 protein. The table shows 700,000 to 1,000,000 distinct CDR3 sequences, with 12% occurring only once. Source material: blood, either unsorted or a sorted T cell fraction (not recorded which). Receptor source: a male donor with ankylosing spondylitis.

The chain has TRBV20-1 and TRBJ2-4, with 7 bases fitting TRBD1. The J segment lost 5 bases and the V segment lost 5 bases, leaving 6 bases of the junction unmatched. Germline CDR1 DFQATT, CDR2 SNEGSKA (reference sequence). The CDR3 has 13 amino acids. CDR3 in DNA: TGCAGTGCTGGACAGGTCCCGGAAAACATTCAGTACTTC. Protein product: CSAGQVPENIQYF.

The genes are TRBV11-2 and TRBJ2-7; D assignment may be TRBD1 or TRBD2 (5 bases each). CDR1 is SGHAT and CDR2 is FQNNGV in the germline V gene. This CDR3 comprises 18 residues. The V end lost 4 bases, the J end lost 2 bases, and 24 bases lay between the germline ends. The CDR3 sequence is CASSSRWAGEGNPYEQYF. CDR3 in DNA: TGTGCCAGCAGCTCAAGATGGGCTGGTGAGGGGAACCCCTACGAGCAGTACTTC.

This sequence joins TRBV20-1 and TRBJ1-6, with TRBD1 as a possible D gene (5 bases). Germline V gene lookup returns CDR1 DFQATT and CDR2 SNEGSKA (reference sequence). CDR3 length equals 14 residues. The V end was cut by 4 bases, the J end by 7 bases, with 14 bases between. CDR3 in amino acids: CSATGKGANSPLHF. CDR3 bases: TGCAGTGCTACGGGAAAAGGGGCGAATTCACCCCTCCACTTT.

The genes are TRBV28 and TRBJ1-1; D is perhaps TRBD1 (6 bases). Trimming cost V 2 bases and J 6 bases, with 13 bases left between them. The CDR3 totals 14 residues. The germline CDR1 and CDR2 sequences are MDHEN and SYDVKM. As DNA, the CDR3 is TGTGCCAGCAGTTTAGGCAAGGGGGGCTCTGAAGCTTTCTTT. Translated, it gives CASSLGKGGSEAFF.

This clonotype has a count of ten or more. The chain couples TRBV29-1 to TRBJ2-1; 9 nucleotides align to TRBD1. Germline CDR1 SQVTM, CDR2 ANQGSEA. This CDR3 is built from 15 residues. Losses at the gene ends were 6 bases for V and 5 bases for J; bases not matched to a gene: 11. The CDR3 sequence: CSVHTGTGRHNEQFF. The DNA of the CDR3 is TGCAGCGTCCACACCGGGACAGGGAGGCACAATGAGCAGTTCTTC.

At least ten counts were recorded for this clonotype. V gene TRBV4-2 combines with J gene TRBJ2-7; a weak D match, TRBD1 (6 bases). This CDR3 has 14 amino acids. V lost 3 bases and J 4 bases, leaving 13 bases between the germline ends. Per the germline V gene, CDR1 is LGHNA and CDR2 is YNFKEQ. Written as DNA, the CDR3 is TGTGCCAGCAGCCATTACAGGGACCTATACGAGCAGTACTTC. Its translation: CASSHYRDLYEQYF.

J is TRBJ2-7 and V is TRBV7-2, with no clear D. Between the trimmed V and J ends, which lost 5 bases and 6 bases, there was a span of 11 bases. The germline V gene has CDR1 SGHTA and CDR2 FQGNSA. The CDR3 totals 12 residues. This CDR3 reads CASSVRGSEQYF. CDR3 DNA: TGTGCCAGCAGCGTGAGAGGTAGCGAGCAGTACTTC.

The table lists this clonotype with many counts. The gene calls are TRBV20-1 and TRBJ2-7, with TRBD1 matching over 7 bases. The CDR3 consists of 14 residues. CDR1 and CDR2 from the germline V gene are DFQATT and SNEGSKA (reference sequence). The ends lost 6 bases at V and 0 bases at J; junction bases unmatched: 8. The chain's CDR3 is CSATGEGLSYEQYF. The CDR3 bases are TGCAGTGCAACAGGGGAAGGGCTCTCCTACGAGCAGTACTTC.

This clonotype showed up many times. At one boundary the junction diverges from the germline segment, which might be a read error. The CDR3 spells CAISTKDRGTFGENF. The CDR3 DNA reads TGTGCCATCAGCACTAAGGACAGGGGGACCTTCGGGGAAAACTTC. This sequence joins TRBV10-3 and TRBJ2-7, with 10 bases fitting TRBD1. From germline, CDR1 is ENHRY and CDR2 SYGVKD. There are 15 residues in the CDR3.

The chain is built from TRBV20-1 and TRBJ1-4; perhaps TRBD1 as D (5 bases). CDR1 and CDR2 (germline): DFQATT, SNEGSKA (reference sequence). The CDR3 has 14 residues. The germline V and J ends were trimmed by 5 bases and 5 bases, with 15 bases remaining between them. The CDR3: CSAPHWGKNEKLFF. In DNA form, the CDR3 reads TGCAGTGCTCCCCACTGGGGCAAAAATGAAAAACTGTTTTTT.

This clonotype has ten or more counts. This chain joins TRBV20-1 and TRBJ2-7; D gene uncertain. Trimming removed 0 bases from V and 4 bases from J, with 10 bases in between. The CDR3 totals 13 residues. CDR1 is DFQATT, CDR2 SNEGSKA, per germline (reference sequence). For the CDR3, the DNA is TGCAGTGCTAGAGATCCCAAAAATTACGAGCAGTACTTC. It codes for CSARDPKNYEQYF.

The gene calls are TRBV20-1 and TRBJ1-3, with a tentative D call TRBD1 (5 bases). V lost 5 bases to trimming and J lost 2 bases, with 13 bases between them. The CDR3 is 14 amino acids. Germline CDR1 is DFQATT and CDR2 is SNEGSKA (reference sequence). The DNA for the CDR3 is TGCAGTGCTGGGACGGGAGGGACTGGAAACACCATATATTTT. Amino acid sequence: CSAGTGGTGNTIYF.

At least ten counts were recorded for this clonotype. The gene calls are TRBV29-1 and TRBJ2-7; D may be TRBD2 (6 bases). The CDR3 covers 13 residues. Germline CDR1 and CDR2: SQVTM and ANQGSEA. Trimming removed 3 bases from V and 3 bases from J, with 12 bases in between. The CDR3 protein is CSVDGSGSYEQYF. For the CDR3, the DNA is TGCAGCGTTGATGGTTCCGGGAGCTACGAGCAGTACTTC.

In regard to this clonotype: The junction does not match germline at one end; this may be a read error. The chain carries TRBV20-1 and TRBJ2-5; 9 bases align to TRBD2. Looked up from germline, CDR1 is DFQATT and CDR2 is SNEGSKA (reference sequence). The CDR3 loop spans 17 amino acids. The CDR3 sequence is CCARDRRTSGRQETQYF. The CDR3 DNA sequence: TGCTGTGCTAGAGACCGAAGGACGAGCGGGAGGCAAGAGACCCAGTACTTC.

V usage is TRBV5-1 and J usage is TRBJ1-1; D call uncertain. With 0 bases removed from V and 11 bases from J, the gap between germline ends came to 14 bases. The germline CDR1 and CDR2 sequences are SGHRS and YFSETQ. The CDR3 is 13 residues long. CDR3 nucleotides: TGCGCCAGCAGCTTGGATAGTCGACTGGCGGCTTTCTTT. Encoded protein: CASSLDSRLAAFF.

This clonotype came up a few times. The chain combines TRBV20-1 with TRBJ2-7; 11 nucleotides agree with TRBD2. CDR3 size: 17 residues. CDR1 is DFQATT, CDR2 SNEGSKA, per germline (reference sequence). Unmatched junction bases numbered 16, after V lost 4 bases and J lost 5 bases. CDR3 sequence: CSATEVFKLAGAHEQYF. As DNA, the CDR3 is TGCAGTGCTACTGAAGTCTTCAAACTAGCGGGAGCACACGAGCAGTACTTC.

The chain is built from TRBV6-1 and TRBJ2-7, with D uncertain. Germline assignment: CDR1 MNHNS and CDR2 SASEGT. This CDR3 is built from 13 residues. V lost 6 bases to trimming and J lost 2 bases, with 11 bases between them. The CDR3 spells CASSPPWAYEQYF. The CDR3 DNA reads as TGTGCCAGCAGCCCGCCGTGGGCCTACGAGCAGTACTTC.

The sample holds a few counts of this clonotype. The CDR3: CATSRPEPGETQYF. The CDR3 bases are TGTGCCACCAGCAGACCTGAGCCAGGGGAGACCCAGTACTTC. The chain combines TRBV15 with TRBJ2-5, with D perhaps TRBD1 (5 bases). This CDR3 is built from 14 residues. V lost 2 bases to trimming and J lost 5 bases, with 12 bases between them. Germline V gene sequence: CDR1 LNHNV, CDR2 YYDKDF (reference sequence).

This rearrangement joins TRBV28 to TRBJ2-5, with D possibly being TRBD1 (5 bases). This CDR3 contains 15 residues. V was clipped by 6 bases and J by 8 bases, with 22 bases between them. From germline, CDR1 is MDHEN and CDR2 SYDVKM. The CDR3 DNA reads TGTGCCAGCAGCCCCGCAGGGATGGATGGTATAACCCAGTACTTC. Translated: CASSPAGMDGITQYF.

The chain combines TRBV6-2 or TRBV6-3 with TRBJ2-2, with unresolved D. Trimming shortened V by 6 bases and J by 7 bases, and 12 bases separated the two germline ends. Germline loops: CDR1 MNHEY, CDR2 SVGEGT. The CDR3 is 13 residues long. This chain's CDR3 is CASRVGLGGELFF. CDR3 DNA: TGTGCCAGCAGAGTGGGCCTGGGCGGGGAGCTGTTTTTT.

This clonotype was observed a handful of times. J is TRBJ2-2 and V is TRBV20-1; D not certain. With 0 bases removed from V and 6 bases from J, the gap between germline ends came to 11 bases. Germline V gives CDR1 DFQATT, CDR2 SNEGSKA (reference sequence). The CDR3 runs 14 residues. This CDR3 is CSARDRAAAGELFF. In nucleotides, the CDR3 is TGCAGTGCTAGAGATCGGGCGGCGGCCGGGGAGCTGTTTTTT.

This clonotype has only a few counts. V and J are TRBV20-1 and TRBJ1-5; 9 bases agree with TRBD1. The CDR3 is made up of 14 amino acids. The trim removed 7 bases at V and 6 bases at J, leaving 10 bases unmatched. Germline V gene data show CDR1 as DFQATT and CDR2 as SNEGSKA (reference sequence). The chain's CDR3 is CSVLDRGYSQPQHF. The CDR3 DNA sequence: TGCAGTGTCCTGGACAGGGGATACAGTCAGCCCCAGCATTTT.

There are a few counts of this clonotype. This chain connects TRBV4-3 to TRBJ2-3; D not certain. Germline CDR1 is LGHNA and CDR2 is YSLEER. The CDR3 totals 13 residues. Deletions cut 3 bases from V and 2 bases from J, with 6 bases between. The CDR3 nucleotides are TGCGCCAGCAGCCAGCTCATCACAGATACGCAGTATTTT. This codes for CASSQLITDTQYF.

This clonotype showed up just a few times. The V call is TRBV2, the J call TRBJ2-7, with 11 positions matching TRBD1. Germline V CDR1 and CDR2: SNHLY, FYNNEI. This CDR3 is built from 14 residues. Trimming at V came to 6 bases and at J to 6 bases, leaving 7 bases not matched to a gene. The CDR3 region has the DNA TGTGCCAGCAGGGCCCGGACAGGGGGCTCCGAGCAGTACTTC. Its translation: CASRARTGGSEQYF.

The rearrangement joins TRBV5-1 to TRBJ1-6; 9 nucleotides agree with TRBD1. With V trimmed by 4 bases and J by 8 bases, 4 bases remained unmatched. Germline CDR1 reads SGHRS; CDR2 reads YFSETQ. The CDR3 extends over 14 amino acids. CDR3 sequence (DNA): TGCGCCAGCAGCGTACAGGGGGCGTATTCACCCCTCCACTTT. Translated: CASSVQGAYSPLHF.

This chain connects TRBV5-5 to TRBJ2-7; 9 bases agree with TRBD1. Germline V CDR1 and CDR2: SGHKS, YYEKEE (reference sequence). Germline trimming cut 6 bases from V and 7 bases from J; bases unmatched to any gene: 14. This CDR3 contains 15 residues. CDR3 sequence: CASIFRGQGRGEQYF. The CDR3 DNA sequence: TGTGCCAGCATTTTTAGGGGACAGGGCCGGGGGGAGCAGTACTTC.

This clonotype was detected only a few times. This chain links TRBV12-3 or TRBV12-4 with TRBJ2-3; 12 positions match TRBD2. This CDR3 is built from 15 residues. Losses at the gene ends were 4 bases for V and 7 bases for J; bases not matched to a gene: 6. The CDR3 protein is CASSSLAGGPYTQYF. Written as DNA, the CDR3 is TGTGCCAGCAGTTCCCTAGCGGGGGGGCCATATACGCAGTATTTT.

The chain is built from TRBV20-1 and TRBJ2-1, with 9 bases matching TRBD2. This CDR3 spans 15 amino acids. CDR1 is DFQATT and CDR2 is SNEGSKA in the germline V gene (reference sequence). The V segment lost 4 bases and the J segment 4 bases; nucleotides outside the gene matches: 8. The CDR3 protein is CSATLAGAKYNEQFF. The CDR3 DNA is TGCAGTGCTACCTTAGCGGGAGCGAAGTACAATGAGCAGTTCTTC.

V usage is TRBV10-2 and J usage is TRBJ1-1; D gene ambiguous. The CDR3 has 11 amino acids. V lost 4 bases, J lost 10 bases, and 10 bases lay in between. Germline values: CDR1 WSHSY, CDR2 SAAADI. Here the CDR3 reads CASSGNYVAFF. The CDR3 nucleotides read TGCGCCAGCAGTGGGAATTATGTAGCTTTCTTT.

In its sample, this clonotype was seen a few times. The rearrangement joins TRBV20-1 to TRBJ1-1; D is possibly TRBD1 (5 bases). The CDR3 is 13 residues long. Germline V lookup: CDR1 DFQATT, CDR2 SNEGSKA (reference sequence). V lost 4 bases to trimming and J lost 3 bases, with 12 bases between them. CDR3 DNA sequence: TGCAGTGCTATTAAAGGGGTGTACACTGAAGCTTTCTTT. This translates into CSAIKGVYTEAFF.

This clonotype has just a few counts. The V and J genes are TRBV12-3 or TRBV12-4 and TRBJ1-2; D not certain. V was cut by 4 bases and J by 0 bases, with 6 bases left in between. The CDR3 consists of 13 residues. The CDR3 loop reads CASSSIANYGYTF. CDR3 in DNA: TGTGCCAGCAGTTCAATAGCTAACTATGGCTACACCTTC.